This is a list of T cell receptor beta chains from one sample in a study of cytomegalovirus exposure and HLA in healthy donors. Clones were read by immunoSEQ multiplex PCR, and TCRdb kept only the in-frame ones, dropping some. Seen here are 200,000 to 250,000 clones, around 76% observed once, and the top ten hold 5% to 6%. Sample: PBMCs. All receptors derive from a woman aged 35 to 49 in good health and CMV-seropositive. The conserved cysteine and the conserved F or W are not part of the CDR3 here.

j_call | v_call | cdr3_aa
TRBJ1-5 | TRBV30 | AWSVGQGGNQPQH
TRBJ2-7 | TRBV4-3 | ASSQAGQSFYEQY
TRBJ2-7 | TRBV29-1 | SPRGDRCSYEQY
TRBJ2-6 | TRBV2 | ASSNQYTGANVLT
TRBJ1-1 | TRBV7-3 | ASSLIQNTEAF
TRBJ2-3 | TRBV7-3 | ASSLTVQASVDTQY
TRBJ2-1 | TRBV29-1 | SVGPGTGGWNEQF
TRBJ2-5 | TRBV18 | ASSPGGQETQY
TRBJ1-1 | TRBV30 | AWSVSPNTEAF
TRBJ1-5 | TRBV7-2 | ASSLRVSNQPQH
TRBJ2-3 | TRBV9 | ASSVGGRSTDTQY
TRBJ1-2 | TRBV2 | ANAQRKFYGYT
TRBJ1-1 | TRBV27 | ASRPQTGVGSEAF
TRBJ1-2 | TRBV1 | TSSSKRGYGYT
TRBJ1-1 | TRBV7-6 | ASSPRQGWENTEAF
TRBJ2-1 | TRBV5-1 | ASSPGGQSYNEQF
TRBJ1-2 | TRBV7-3 | ASSLDGNYGYT
TRBJ1-1 | TRBV11-3 | ASSLGAVAAEAF
TRBJ2-7 | TRBV7-9 | ASSSDKSYEQY
TRBJ2-7 | TRBV10-3 | AISEGQPYEQY
TRBJ2-6 | TRBV6-1 | ASSERTSGVAGANVLT
TRBJ2-5 | TRBV2 | AAIGGKQETQY
TRBJ1-2 | TRBV6-4 | ASSETGNYGYT